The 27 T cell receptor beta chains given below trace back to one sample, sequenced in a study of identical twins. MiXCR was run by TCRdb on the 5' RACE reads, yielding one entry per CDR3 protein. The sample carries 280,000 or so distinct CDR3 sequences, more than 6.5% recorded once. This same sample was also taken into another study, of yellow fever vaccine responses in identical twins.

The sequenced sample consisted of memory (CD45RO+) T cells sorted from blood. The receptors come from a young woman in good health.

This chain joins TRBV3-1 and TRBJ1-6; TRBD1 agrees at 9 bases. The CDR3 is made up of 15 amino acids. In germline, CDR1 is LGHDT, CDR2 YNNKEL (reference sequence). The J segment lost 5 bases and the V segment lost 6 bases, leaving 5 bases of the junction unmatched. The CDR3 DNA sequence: TGTGCCAGCAGGCACCGGGACAGGGATAATTCACCCCTCCACTTT. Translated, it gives CASRHRDRDNSPLHF.

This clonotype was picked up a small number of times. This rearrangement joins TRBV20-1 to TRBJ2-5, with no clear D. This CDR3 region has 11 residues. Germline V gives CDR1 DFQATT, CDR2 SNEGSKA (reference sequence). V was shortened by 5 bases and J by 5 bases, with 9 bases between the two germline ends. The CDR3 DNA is TGCAGTGCTGTCAGACGTGAGACCCAGTACTTC. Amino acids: CSAVRRETQYF.

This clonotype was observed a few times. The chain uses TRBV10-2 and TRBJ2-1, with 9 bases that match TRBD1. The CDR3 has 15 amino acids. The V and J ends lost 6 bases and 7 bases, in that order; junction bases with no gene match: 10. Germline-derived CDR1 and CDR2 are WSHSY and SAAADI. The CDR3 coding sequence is TGCGCCAGCAGCCTGGGACAGGGAAGGTCGAATGAGCAGTTCTTC. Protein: CASSLGQGRSNEQFF.

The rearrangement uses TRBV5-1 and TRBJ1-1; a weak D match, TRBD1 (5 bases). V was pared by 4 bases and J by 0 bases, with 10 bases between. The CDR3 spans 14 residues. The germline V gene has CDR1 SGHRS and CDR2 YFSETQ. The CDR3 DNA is TGCGCCAGCAGCGGGGACGAAATGAACACTGAAGCTTTCTTT. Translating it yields CASSGDEMNTEAFF.

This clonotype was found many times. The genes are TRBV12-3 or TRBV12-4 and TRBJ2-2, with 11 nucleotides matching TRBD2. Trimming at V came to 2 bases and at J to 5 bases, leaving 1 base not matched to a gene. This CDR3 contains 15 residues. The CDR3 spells CASSLTSGSTGELFF. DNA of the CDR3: TGTGCCAGCAGTTTAACTAGCGGGAGTACCGGGGAGCTGTTTTTT.

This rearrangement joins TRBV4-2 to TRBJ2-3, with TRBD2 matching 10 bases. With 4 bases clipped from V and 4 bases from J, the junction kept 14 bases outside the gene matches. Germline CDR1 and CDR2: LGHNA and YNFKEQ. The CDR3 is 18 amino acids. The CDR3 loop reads CASSRAGGPFPTADTQYF. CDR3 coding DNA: TGTGCCAGCAGCCGAGCGGGGGGGCCTTTTCCCACAGCAGATACGCAGTATTTT.

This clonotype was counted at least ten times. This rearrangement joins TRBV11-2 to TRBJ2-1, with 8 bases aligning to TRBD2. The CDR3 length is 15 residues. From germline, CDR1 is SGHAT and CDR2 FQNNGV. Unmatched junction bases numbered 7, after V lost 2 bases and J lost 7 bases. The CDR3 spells CASSLYPGGANEQFF. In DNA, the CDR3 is TGTGCCAGCAGCTTATACCCCGGGGGGGCAAATGAGCAGTTCTTC.

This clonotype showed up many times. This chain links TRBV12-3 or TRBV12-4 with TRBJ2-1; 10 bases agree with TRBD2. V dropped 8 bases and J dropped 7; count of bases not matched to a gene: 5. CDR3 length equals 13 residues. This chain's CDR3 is CASVLAGVNEQFF. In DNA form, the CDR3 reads TGTGCCAGCGTCCTAGCGGGAGTAAATGAGCAGTTCTTC.

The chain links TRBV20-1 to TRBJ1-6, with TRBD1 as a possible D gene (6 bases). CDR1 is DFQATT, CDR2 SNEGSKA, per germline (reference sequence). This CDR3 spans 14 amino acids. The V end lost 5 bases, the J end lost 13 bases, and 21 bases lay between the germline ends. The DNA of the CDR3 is TGCAGTGCTTATACAGGGCGCCCGGGTGGGCCCCTCCACTTT. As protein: CSAYTGRPGGPLHF.

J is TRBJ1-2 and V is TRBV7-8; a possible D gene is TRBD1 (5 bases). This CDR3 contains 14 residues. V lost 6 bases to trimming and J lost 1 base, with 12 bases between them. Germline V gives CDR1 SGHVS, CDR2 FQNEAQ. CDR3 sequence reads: CASRGGGSNYGYTF. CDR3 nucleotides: TGTGCCAGCAGGGGGGGAGGCAGTAACTATGGCTACACCTTC. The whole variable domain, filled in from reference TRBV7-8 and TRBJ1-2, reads GAGVSQSPRYKVAKRGQDVALRCDPISGHVSLFWYQQALGQGPEFLTYFQNEAQLDKSGLPSDRFFAERPEGSVSTLKIQRTQQEDSAVYLCASRGGGSNYGYTFGSGTRLTVV.

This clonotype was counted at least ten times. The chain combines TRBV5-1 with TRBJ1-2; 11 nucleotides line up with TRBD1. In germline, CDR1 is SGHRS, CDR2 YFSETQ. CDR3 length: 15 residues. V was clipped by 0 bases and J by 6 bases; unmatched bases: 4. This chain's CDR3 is CASSLGPGQGDGYTF. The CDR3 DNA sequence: TGCGCCAGCAGCTTGGGACCGGGACAGGGGGATGGCTACACCTTC.

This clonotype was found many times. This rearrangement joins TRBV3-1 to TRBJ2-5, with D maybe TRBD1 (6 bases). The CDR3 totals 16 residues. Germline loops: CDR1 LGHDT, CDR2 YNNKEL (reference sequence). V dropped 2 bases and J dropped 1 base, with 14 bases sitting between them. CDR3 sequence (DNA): TGTGCCAGCAGCCAAAACAGGGTCCCCTCCCAAGAGACCCAGTACTTC. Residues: CASSQNRVPSQETQYF.

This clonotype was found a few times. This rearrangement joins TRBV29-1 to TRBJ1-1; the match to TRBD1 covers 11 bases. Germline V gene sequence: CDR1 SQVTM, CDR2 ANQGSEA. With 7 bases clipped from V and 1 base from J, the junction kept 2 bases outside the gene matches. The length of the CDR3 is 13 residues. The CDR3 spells CSGGQGGNTEAFF. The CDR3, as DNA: TGCAGCGGGGGACAGGGGGGGAACACTGAAGCTTTCTTT.

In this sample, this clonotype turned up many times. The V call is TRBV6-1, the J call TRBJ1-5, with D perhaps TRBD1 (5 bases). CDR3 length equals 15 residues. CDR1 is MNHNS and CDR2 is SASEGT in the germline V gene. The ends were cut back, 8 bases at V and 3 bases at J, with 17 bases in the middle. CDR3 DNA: TGTGCCAGCTCCTCCGGGGGGGGATTCAATCAGCCCCAGCATTTT. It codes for CASSSGGGFNQPQHF.

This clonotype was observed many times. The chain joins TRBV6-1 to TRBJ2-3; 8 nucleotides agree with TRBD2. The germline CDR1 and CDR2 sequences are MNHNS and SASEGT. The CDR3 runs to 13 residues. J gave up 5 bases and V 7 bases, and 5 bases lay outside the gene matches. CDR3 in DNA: TGTGCCAGCATCCGGGAGGGAGGAGATACGCAGTATTTT. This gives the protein CASIREGGDTQYF.

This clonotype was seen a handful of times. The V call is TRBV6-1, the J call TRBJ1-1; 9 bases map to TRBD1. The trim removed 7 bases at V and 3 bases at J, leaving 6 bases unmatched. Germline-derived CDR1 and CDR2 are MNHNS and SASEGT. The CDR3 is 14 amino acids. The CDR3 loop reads CASTLDRGYTEAFF. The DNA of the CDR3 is TGTGCCAGCACCCTGGACAGGGGTTACACTGAAGCTTTCTTT.

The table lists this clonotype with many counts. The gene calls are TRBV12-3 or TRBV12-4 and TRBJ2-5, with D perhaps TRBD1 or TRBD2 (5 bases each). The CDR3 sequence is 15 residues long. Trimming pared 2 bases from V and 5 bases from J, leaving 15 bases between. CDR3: CASSLSWGNGETQYF. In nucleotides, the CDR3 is TGTGCCAGCAGTTTATCATGGGGGAATGGGGAGACCCAGTACTTC.

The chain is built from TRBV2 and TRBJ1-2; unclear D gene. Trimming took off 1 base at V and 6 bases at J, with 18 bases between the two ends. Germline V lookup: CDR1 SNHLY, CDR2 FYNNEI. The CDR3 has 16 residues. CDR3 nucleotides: TGTGCCAGCAGTGAAGAGGGTCGGTTGGGTTTCGATGGCTACACCTTC. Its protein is CASSEEGRLGFDGYTF.

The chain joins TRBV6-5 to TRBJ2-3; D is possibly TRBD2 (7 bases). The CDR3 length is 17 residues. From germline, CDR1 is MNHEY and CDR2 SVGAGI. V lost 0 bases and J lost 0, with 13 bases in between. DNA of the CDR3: TGTGCCAGCAGTTACTCAGGAGGGGGGGCTAGCACAGATACGCAGTATTTT. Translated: CASSYSGGGASTDTQYF.

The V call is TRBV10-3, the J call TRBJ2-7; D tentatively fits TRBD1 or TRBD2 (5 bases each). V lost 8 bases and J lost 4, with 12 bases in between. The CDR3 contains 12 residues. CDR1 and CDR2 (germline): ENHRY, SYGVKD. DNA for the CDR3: TGTGCCATCGGGGGAGTAGCTTACGAGCAGTACTTC. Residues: CAIGGVAYEQYF.

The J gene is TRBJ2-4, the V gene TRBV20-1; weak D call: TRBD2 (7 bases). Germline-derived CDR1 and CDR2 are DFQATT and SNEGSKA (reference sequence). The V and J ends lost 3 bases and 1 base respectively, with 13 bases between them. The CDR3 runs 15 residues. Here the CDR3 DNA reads TGCAGTGCTAGTGGCGGGGGCTACGCCAAAAACATTCAGTACTTC. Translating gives CSASGGGYAKNIQYF.

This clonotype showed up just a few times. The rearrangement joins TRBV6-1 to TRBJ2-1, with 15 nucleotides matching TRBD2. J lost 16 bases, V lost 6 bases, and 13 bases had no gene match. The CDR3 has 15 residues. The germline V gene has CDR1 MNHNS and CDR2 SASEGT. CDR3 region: CASRNQGTSGRSPFF. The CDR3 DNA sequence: TGTGCCAGCAGAAACCAAGGGACTAGCGGGAGGTCTCCCTTCTTC.

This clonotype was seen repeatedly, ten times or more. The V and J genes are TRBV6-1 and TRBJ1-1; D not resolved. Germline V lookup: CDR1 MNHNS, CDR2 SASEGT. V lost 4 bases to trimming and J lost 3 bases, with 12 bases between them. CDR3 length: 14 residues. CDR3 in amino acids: CASSVSQEDTEAFF. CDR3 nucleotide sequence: TGTGCCAGCAGTGTATCCCAGGAGGACACTGAAGCTTTCTTT.

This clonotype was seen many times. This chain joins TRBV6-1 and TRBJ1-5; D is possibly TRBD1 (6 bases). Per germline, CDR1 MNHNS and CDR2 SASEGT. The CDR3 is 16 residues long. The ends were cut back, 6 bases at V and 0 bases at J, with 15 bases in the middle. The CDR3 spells CASRAERTDSNQPQHF. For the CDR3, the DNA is TGTGCCAGCAGGGCTGAAAGGACAGATAGCAATCAGCCCCAGCATTTT.

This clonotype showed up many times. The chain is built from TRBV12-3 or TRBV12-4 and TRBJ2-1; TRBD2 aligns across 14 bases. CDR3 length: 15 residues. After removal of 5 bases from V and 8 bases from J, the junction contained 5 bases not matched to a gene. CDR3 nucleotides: TGTGCCAGCAGTCCGACTAGCGGGGGGGCCTATGAGCAGTTCTTC. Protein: CASSPTSGGAYEQFF.

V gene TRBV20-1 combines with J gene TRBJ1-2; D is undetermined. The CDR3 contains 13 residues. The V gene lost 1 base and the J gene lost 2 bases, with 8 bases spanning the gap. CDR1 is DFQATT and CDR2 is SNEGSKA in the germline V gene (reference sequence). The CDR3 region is CSARVGRNYGYTF. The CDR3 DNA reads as TGCAGTGCTAGAGTAGGGAGAAACTATGGCTACACCTTC.

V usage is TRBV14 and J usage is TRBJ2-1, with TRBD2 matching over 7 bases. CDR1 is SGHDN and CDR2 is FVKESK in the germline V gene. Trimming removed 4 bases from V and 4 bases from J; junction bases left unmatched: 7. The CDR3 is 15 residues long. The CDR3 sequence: CASSRLAAGYNEQFF. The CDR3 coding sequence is TGTGCCAGCAGCCGCCTCGCAGCGGGGTACAATGAGCAGTTCTTC.